This T cell receptor beta chain appears in the sequencing data of a study of shared clonotypes between healthy human individuals (dated by TCRdb to about 2020). Notes on the research overall: The cohort included a few men and a couple of women between 18 and 49 years of age. For each donor, CD4 naive and CD4 memory were each run on three plates, CD8 naive on two plates, and CD8 memory on one plate. Blood TCR repertoires of four to six healthy adults were deeply sequenced to estimate repertoire size and the extent of clonotype sharing between individuals. To increase sequencing depth and limit assay-specific biases, TCR repertoire library preparation and sequencing were carried out by different laboratories using diverse techniques. Per donor, leukapheresis produced somewhere between about 0.9 and 9.5 billion PBMCs. The paper's findings and limits, for the study overall: Sharing across a few donors was observed for about 4.8% of naive CD4, over 3% of naive CD8, about 2.3% of memory CD4, and around 0.4% of memory CD8 clonotypes. Rarefaction of sorted-subset datasets indicated incomplete sequencing despite the large sequencing depth. Higher generation probabilities were observed for clonotypes shared by all four sorted-subset donors than for non-shared clonotypes. Pairwise subsampling indicated that sequencing depth was expected to affect the degree of clonotype sharing among donors. Sampling was restricted to blood, and TCR repertoires in tissues likely differ from the TCR repertoires found in blood. The small number of donors limited the genetic and exposure-history diversity represented. Naive subsets generally had larger estimated clonotype richness than memory subsets did.

Using the deep immunoSEQ assay, multiplex PCR amplified TCR CDR3 regions from genomic DNA. Extracted genomic DNA from each cell subset was distributed evenly across all wells of several immunoSEQ 96-well plates, and each plate was treated as a replicate. For sorted subsets, around 0.2 ug genomic DNA, equal to about 30,000 T cell genomes, was loaded into each replicate PCR. Purified libraries were measured with a Qubit 3.0 fluorometer, size-checked on a Bioanalyzer 2100, and measured again with the KAPA Library Quantification kit. A separate single-read 150-cycle Illumina NextSeq 550 flow cell was used to sequence each immunoSEQ 96-well plate. The paper's processing steps were these. The immunoSEQ output contained only junctional sequences without quality scores, so filtering could not match that applied to full-length reads. To assign V/J genes and CDR3, sequences were annotated using PyIR, a Python wrapper for IgBLAST v1.9, with IMGT germline references. Reads with weak V/J assignments (E-value above 1e-6), missing CDR3, stop codons, out-of-frame junctions, or ambiguous translated residues were removed. V3J clonotypes were defined as sequences sharing the same inferred V gene, J gene, and CDR3 amino acid sequence. Percentage overlap between repertoires was calculated by dividing the number of shared unique clonotypes by the size of the smaller repertoire. Richness of each repertoire was evaluated using RTK rarefaction, the Chao1 estimator, and Recon v2.1 estimates of unobserved clonotypes. For all TCRbeta clonotypes obtained by the gDNA method from several donors, generation probabilities were computed with OLGA. TCRdb carries this immuneACCESS record with in-frame sequences only. Its versions omit some clonotypes, under half of them owing to an unresolved V gene in the studies checked, with the rest unexplained. For V, J and clone size, that table is used; D and trimming come from the DNA. The sample has roughly 2,300,000 clones on record, around 93% of them singletons. 0.37% of the sample rests with the top ten.

Trimming at the junction amounts to 1 base on V and 2 bases on J, and the germline ends lie 6 bases apart. From a lookup of the germline V gene, CDR1 and CDR2 are SGHTA and FQGNSA. The CDR3, from cysteine to phenylalanine, totals 14 residues. This entry keeps only the CDR3 DNA: 42 bases, framed from base 1. Donors were healthy HIV-negative adults with no recently reported acute infections or vaccinations. Every donor was a Caucasian adult residing in Nashville, Tennessee, USA. CD4+ T cells were enriched by magnetic negative selection; naive cells were then positively selected on CD45RA, and the negative fraction formed the memory subset. Blood was collected by leukapheresis, and PBMCs were isolated by Ficoll-Histopaque density gradient centrifugation and then cryopreserved in liquid nitrogen vapor phase. Purity and quantity of every magnetically sorted T cell population were checked by analytical flow cytometry. Genomic DNA was isolated from each sorted fraction and quantified by UV absorbance on a Nanodrop 2000c.

In regard to this clone: Its antigen is unknown. The input lacks base qualities; no much larger clone sits a single base away.

The clonotype comes from a man between 18 and 35 years old in good health. Some clones in this sample may be carry-over from other donors' samples. This sequence uses TRBV7-2 and TRBJ1-3; the D gene remains uncertain. Input material: naive CD4+ T cells from PBMCs. What the cell subset or site label conveys for this sample: CD45RA+ positively selected. The DNA reads as follows: TGTGCCAGCAGCTTAGGGACCGCTGGAAACACCATATATTTT. It translates as CASSLGTAGNTIYF.